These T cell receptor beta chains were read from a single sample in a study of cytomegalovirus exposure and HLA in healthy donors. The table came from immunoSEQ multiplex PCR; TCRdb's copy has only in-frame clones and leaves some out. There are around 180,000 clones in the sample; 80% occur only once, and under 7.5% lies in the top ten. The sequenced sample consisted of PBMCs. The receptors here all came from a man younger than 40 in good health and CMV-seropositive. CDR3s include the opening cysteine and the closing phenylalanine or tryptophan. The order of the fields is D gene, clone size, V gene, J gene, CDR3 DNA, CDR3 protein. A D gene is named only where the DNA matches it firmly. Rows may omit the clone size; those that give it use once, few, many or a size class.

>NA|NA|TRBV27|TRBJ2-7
TGTGCCAGCAGTTTAAGGACTTCCCCCTACGAGCAGTACTTC
CASSLRTSPYEQYF
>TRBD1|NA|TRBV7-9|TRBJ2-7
TGTGCCAGCAGCCAGGGGACAGGGGGCCTCTACGAGCAGTACTTC
CASSQGTGGLYEQYF
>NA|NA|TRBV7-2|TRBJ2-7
TGTGCCAGCAGCTTAGGCAGAATAACCTACGAGCAGTACTTC
CASSLGRITYEQYF
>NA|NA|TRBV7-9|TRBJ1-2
TGTGCCAGCAGCTTAGATGAGGGTGGCGGCTACACCTTC
CASSLDEGGGYTF
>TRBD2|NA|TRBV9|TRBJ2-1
TGTGCCAGCAGCGTAGGCGGGAGTGGGTACAATGAGCAGTTCTTC
CASSVGGSGYNEQFF
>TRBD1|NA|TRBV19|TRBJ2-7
TGTGCCAGTTCCGGGGACAGGCGAACGGGTGAGCAGTACTTC
CASSGDRRTGEQYF
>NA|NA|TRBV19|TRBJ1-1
TGTGCCACCTCCCTCTGGAGTTCGAACACTGAAGCTTTCTTT
CATSLWSSNTEAFF
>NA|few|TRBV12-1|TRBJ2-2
TGTGCCAGCAGCTTATTCGGGAGGGACACCGGGGAGCTGTTTTTT
CASSLFGRDTGELFF
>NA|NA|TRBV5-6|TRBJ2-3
TGTGCCAGCAGCGACGTCGGGTTAGATACGCAGTATTTT
CASSDVGLDTQYF
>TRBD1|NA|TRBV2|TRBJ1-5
TGTGCCAGCGGACAGGGAAGGATAGATCAGCCCCAGCATTTT
CASGQGRIDQPQHF
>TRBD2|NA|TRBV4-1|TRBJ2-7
TGCGCCAGCAGCATAGAGGGCGGGGGGGCGGGCTACGAGCAGTACTTC
CASSIEGGGAGYEQYF
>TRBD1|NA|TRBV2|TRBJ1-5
TGTGCCAGCAGTGGACAGGGGGATGGATATAGCAATCAGCCCCAGCATTTT
CASSGQGDGYSNQPQHF
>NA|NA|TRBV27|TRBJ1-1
TGTGCCAGCATCAAGATGTTTGACAGGAAGAACACTGAAGCTTTCTTT
CASIKMFDRKNTEAFF